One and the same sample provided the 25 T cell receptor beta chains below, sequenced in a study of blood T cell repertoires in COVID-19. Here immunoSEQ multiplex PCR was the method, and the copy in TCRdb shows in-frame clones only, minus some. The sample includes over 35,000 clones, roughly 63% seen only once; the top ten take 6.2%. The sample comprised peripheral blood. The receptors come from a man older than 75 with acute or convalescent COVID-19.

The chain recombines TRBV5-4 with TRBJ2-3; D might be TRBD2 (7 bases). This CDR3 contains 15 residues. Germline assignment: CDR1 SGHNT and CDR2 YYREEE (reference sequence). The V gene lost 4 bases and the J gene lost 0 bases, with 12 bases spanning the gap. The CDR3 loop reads CASSGGGLSTDTQYF. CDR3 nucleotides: TGTGCCAGCAGCGGGGGGGGGCTGAGCACAGATACGCAGTATTTT.

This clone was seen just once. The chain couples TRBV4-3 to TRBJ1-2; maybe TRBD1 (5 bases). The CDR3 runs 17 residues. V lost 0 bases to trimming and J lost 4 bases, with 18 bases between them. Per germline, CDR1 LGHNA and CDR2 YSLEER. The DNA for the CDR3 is TGCGCCAGCAGCCAAGATAGAGGCAGGGCCTGGGGCTATGGCTACACCTTC. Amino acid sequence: CASSQDRGRAWGYGYTF.

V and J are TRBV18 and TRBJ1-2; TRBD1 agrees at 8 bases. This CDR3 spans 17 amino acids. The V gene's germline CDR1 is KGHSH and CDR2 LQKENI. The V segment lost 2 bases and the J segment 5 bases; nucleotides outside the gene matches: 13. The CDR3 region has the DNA TGTGCCAGCTCACCAGGCGTGACAGGGGCGTGGGAATATGGCTACACCTTC. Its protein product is CASSPGVTGAWEYGYTF.

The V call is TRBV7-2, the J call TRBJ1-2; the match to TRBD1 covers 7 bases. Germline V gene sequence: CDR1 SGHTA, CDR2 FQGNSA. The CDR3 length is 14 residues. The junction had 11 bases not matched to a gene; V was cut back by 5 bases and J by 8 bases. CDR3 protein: CASSTGVQGGGYTF. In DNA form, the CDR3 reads TGTGCCAGCAGCACAGGGGTACAGGGCGGGGGCTACACCTTC.

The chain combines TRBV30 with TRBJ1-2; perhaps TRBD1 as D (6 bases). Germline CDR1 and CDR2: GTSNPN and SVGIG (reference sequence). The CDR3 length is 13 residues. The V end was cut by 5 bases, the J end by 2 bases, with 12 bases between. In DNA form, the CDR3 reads TGTGCCTGGTACCACAGGGAGAACTATGGCTACACCTTC. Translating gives CAWYHRENYGYTF.

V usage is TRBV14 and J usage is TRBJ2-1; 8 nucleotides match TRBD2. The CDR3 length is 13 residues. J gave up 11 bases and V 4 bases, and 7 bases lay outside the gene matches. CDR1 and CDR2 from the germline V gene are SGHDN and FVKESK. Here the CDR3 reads CASSLLAETKQFF. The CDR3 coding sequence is TGTGCCAGCAGCCTACTAGCGGAAACTAAGCAGTTCTTC.

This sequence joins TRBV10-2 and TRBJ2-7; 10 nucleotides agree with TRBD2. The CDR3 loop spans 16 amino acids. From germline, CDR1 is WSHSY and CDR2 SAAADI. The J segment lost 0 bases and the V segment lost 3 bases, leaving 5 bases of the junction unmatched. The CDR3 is CASSDSGRTSSYEQYF. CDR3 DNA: TGCGCCAGCAGTGATAGCGGGAGGACCAGCTCCTACGAGCAGTACTTC.

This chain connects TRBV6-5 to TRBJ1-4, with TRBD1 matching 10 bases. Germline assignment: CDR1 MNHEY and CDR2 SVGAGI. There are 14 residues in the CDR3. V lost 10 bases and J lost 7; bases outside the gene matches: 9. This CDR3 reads CATTPGQGFEKLFF. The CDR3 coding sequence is TGTGCCACAACCCCGGGACAGGGGTTTGAAAAACTGTTTTTT.

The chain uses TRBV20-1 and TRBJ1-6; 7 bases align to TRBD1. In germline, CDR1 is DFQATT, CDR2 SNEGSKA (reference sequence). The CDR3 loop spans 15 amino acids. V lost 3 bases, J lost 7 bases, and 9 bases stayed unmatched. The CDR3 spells CSASGGQGVNSPLHF. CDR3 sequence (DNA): TGCAGTGCTAGTGGGGGGCAGGGGGTGAATTCACCCCTCCACTTT.

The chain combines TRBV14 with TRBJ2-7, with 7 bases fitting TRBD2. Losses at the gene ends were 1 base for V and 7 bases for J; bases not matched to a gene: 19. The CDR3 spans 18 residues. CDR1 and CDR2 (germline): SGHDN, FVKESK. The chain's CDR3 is CASSQGNPRGGLVLEQYF. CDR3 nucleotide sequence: TGTGCCAGCAGCCAAGGGAATCCTAGGGGAGGGCTGGTTCTGGAGCAGTACTTC.

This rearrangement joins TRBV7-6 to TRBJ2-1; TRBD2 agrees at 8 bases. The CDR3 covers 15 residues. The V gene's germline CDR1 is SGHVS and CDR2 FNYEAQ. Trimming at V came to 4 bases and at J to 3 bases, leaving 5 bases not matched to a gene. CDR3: CASSSATSDYNEQFF. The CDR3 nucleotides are TGTGCCAGCAGCTCTGCGACTAGCGACTACAATGAGCAGTTCTTC.

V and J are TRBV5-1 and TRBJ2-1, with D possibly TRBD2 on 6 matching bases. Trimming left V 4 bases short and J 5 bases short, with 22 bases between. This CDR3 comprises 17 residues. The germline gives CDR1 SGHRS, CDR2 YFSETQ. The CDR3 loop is CASSPSGGDGTHNEQFF. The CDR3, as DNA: TGCGCCAGCAGCCCCTCCGGCGGGGATGGGACTCACAATGAGCAGTTCTTC.

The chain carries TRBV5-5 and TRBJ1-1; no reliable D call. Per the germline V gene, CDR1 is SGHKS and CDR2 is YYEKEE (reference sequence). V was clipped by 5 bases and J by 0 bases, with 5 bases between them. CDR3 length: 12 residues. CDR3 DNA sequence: TGTGCCAGCAGTCAGATGAACACTGAAGCTTTCTTT. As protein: CASSQMNTEAFF.

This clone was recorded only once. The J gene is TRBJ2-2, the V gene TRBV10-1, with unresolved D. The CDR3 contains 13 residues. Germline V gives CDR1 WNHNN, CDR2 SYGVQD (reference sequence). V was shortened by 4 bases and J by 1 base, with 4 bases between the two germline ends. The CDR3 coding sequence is TGCGCCAGCAGTGCCCGGAACACCGGGGAGCTGTTTTTT. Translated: CASSARNTGELFF.

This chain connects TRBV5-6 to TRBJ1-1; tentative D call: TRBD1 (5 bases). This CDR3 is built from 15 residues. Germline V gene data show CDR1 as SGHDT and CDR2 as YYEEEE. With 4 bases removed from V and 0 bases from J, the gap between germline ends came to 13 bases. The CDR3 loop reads CASSPPTVMNTEAFF. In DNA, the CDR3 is TGTGCCAGCAGCCCGCCGACAGTTATGAACACTGAAGCTTTCTTT.

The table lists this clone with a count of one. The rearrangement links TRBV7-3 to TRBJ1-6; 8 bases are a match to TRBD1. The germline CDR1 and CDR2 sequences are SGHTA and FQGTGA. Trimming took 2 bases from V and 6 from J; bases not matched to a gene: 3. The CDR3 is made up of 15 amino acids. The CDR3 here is CASSLHGQGNSPLHF. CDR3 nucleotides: TGTGCCAGCAGCTTACACGGACAGGGTAATTCACCCCTCCACTTT.

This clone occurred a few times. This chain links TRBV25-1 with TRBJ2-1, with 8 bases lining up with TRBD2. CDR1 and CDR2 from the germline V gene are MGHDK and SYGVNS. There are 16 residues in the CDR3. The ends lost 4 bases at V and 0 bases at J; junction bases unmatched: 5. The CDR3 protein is CASSGLSGSSYNEQFF. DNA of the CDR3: TGTGCCAGCAGTGGGTTGAGCGGGAGCTCCTACAATGAGCAGTTCTTC. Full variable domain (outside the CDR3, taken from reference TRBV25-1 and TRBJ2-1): EADIYQTPRYLVIGTGKKITLECSQTMGHDKMYWYQQDPGMELHLIHYSYGVNSTEKGDLSSESTVSRIRTEHFPLTLESARPSHTSQYLCASSGLSGSSYNEQFFGPGTRLTVL.

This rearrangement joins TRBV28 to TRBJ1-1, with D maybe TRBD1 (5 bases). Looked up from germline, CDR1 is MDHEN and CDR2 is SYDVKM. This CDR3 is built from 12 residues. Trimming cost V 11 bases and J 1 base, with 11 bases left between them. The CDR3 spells CAHRGGNTEAFF. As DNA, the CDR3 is TGTGCCCATAGGGGAGGGAACACTGAAGCTTTCTTT.

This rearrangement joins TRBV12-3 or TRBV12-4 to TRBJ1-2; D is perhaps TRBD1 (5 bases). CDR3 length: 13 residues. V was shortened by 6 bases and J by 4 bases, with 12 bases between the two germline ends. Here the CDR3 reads CASRLGEVYGYTF. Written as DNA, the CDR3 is TGTGCCAGCAGGCTGGGGGAGGTCTATGGCTACACCTTC.

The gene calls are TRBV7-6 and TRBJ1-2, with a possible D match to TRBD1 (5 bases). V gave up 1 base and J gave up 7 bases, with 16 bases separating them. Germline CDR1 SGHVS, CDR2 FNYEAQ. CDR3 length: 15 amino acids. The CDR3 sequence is CASSLGDYTGAGYTF. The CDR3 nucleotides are TGTGCCAGCAGCTTAGGGGATTACACTGGGGCTGGCTACACCTTC.

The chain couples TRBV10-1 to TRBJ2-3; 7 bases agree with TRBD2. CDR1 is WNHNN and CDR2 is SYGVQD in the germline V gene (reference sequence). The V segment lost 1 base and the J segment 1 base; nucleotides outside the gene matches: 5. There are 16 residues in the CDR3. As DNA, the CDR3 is TGCGCCAGCAGTGAGTACGGCGGGAGTGGCACAGATACGCAGTATTTT. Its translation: CASSEYGGSGTDTQYF.

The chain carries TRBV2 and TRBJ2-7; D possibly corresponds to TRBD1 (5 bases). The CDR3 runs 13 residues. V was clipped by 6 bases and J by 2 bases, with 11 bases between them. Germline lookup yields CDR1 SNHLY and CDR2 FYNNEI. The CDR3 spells CASRRGQPYEQYF. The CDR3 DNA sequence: TGTGCCAGCAGAAGGGGCCAGCCCTACGAGCAGTACTTC.

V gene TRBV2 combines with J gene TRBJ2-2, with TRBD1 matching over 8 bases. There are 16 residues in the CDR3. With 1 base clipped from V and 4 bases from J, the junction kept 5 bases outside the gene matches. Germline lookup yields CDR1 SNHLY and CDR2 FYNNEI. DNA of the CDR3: TGTGCCAGCAGTGAAGGACAGGGGTTCGGCACCGGGGAGCTGTTTTTT. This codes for CASSEGQGFGTGELFF.

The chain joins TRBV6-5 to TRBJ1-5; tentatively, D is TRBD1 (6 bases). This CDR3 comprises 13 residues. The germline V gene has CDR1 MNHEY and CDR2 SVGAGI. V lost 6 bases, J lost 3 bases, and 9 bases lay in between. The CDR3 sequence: CASRHRDNQPQHF. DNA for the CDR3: TGTGCCAGCAGGCACAGGGACAATCAGCCCCAGCATTTT.

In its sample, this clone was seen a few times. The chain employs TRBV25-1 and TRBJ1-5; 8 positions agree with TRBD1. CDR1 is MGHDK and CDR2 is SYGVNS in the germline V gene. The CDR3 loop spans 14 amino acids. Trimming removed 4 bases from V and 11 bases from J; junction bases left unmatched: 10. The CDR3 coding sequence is TGTGCCAGCAGTGGACAGGGGTCCCATTCGGCCCAGCATTTT. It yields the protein CASSGQGSHSAQHF. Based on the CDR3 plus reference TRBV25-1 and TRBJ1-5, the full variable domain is EADIYQTPRYLVIGTGKKITLECSQTMGHDKMYWYQQDPGMELHLIHYSYGVNSTEKGDLSSESTVSRIRTEHFPLTLESARPSHTSQYLCASSGQGSHSAQHFGDGTRLSIL.